A selection of T cell receptor beta chains follows, all from one sample in a study of breast tumors, draining lymph nodes, adjacent tissues. From the multiplex PCR reads, TCRdb called clonotypes with MiXCR, one entry per CDR3 protein. Among approximately 170,000 distinct CDR3 sequences listed, approximately 33% were seen once. Sequencing used axillary lymph node tissue. The receptor set was obtained from a female donor with breast cancer. Some clones in this sample may be carry-over from other donors' samples. Each CDR3 is given with its conserved first and last residue. Fields, in order: V gene, D gene, J gene, CDR3 protein. A D gene is named only where the DNA matches it firmly.

>TRBV7-9|.|TRBJ2-1
CASSSSLASNEQFF
>TRBV11-2|TRBD1|TRBJ1-6
CASSGQGNYNSPLHF
>TRBV4-2|.|TRBJ1-3
CASSGKTGSGNTIYF
>TRBV7-3|TRBD2|TRBJ2-5
CASSPTSEVNETQYF
>TRBV7-2|TRBD1|TRBJ2-1
CASSLVGQVEQFF
>TRBV19|TRBD2|TRBJ2-2
CASSIYYRTSPATGELFF
>TRBV11-2|.|TRBJ2-5
CASSLETQEAQYF
>TRBV28|.|TRBJ1-6
CASSLKGFGSPLHF
>TRBV7-6|TRBD2|TRBJ2-5
CASSLVGLAGGPETQYF
>TRBV7-2|.|TRBJ2-7
CASSLGPNPSGEQYF
>TRBV15|.|TRBJ2-1
CATSRAFRDIGNEQFF
>TRBV6-5|.|TRBJ2-1
CASSHSDGGDEQLF
>TRBV2|TRBD1|TRBJ2-2
CASTERGLNTGELFF
>TRBV10-3|.|TRBJ2-3
CAISERGPPTDTQYF
>TRBV29-1|.|TRBJ1-2
CSVEEPDSSDGYTF
>TRBV6-5|TRBD1|TRBJ2-6
CASSHSPGGGGANVLTF